Listed below are T cell receptor beta chains from one sample, sequenced in a study of blood T cell repertoires in COVID-19. Some clones are missing from TCRdb's copy, which holds only in-frame ones; the method was immunoSEQ multiplex PCR. Among 200,000 or so clones, 70% to 85% were seen once, and the ten largest hold about 6.9%. Sequencing was carried out using peripheral blood. The receptor source for this set is a human donor with acute or convalescent COVID-19. The donor label of this sample is uncertain. Both conserved end residues are part of each CDR3. The order of the fields is CDR3 length, D gene, clone size, V gene, J gene, CDR3 protein, CDR3 DNA. D genes are given only for firm matches. The size field is filled for only some rows; it gives once, few, many or a size class.

length: 16; D: -; size: -; V: TRBV10-3; J: TRBJ2-1; CDR3: CAISVSSPARSNEQFF; DNA: TGTGCCATCAGTGTAAGTTCCCCTGCCCGGTCAAATGAGCAGTTCTTC
length: 15; D: TRBD2; size: -; V: TRBV6-5; J: TRBJ2-1; CDR3: CASRDPSGTYNEQFF; DNA: TGTGCCAGCAGGGACCCTAGCGGGACCTACAATGAGCAGTTCTTC
length: 15; D: TRBD1; size: once; V: TRBV6-5; J: TRBJ1-3; CDR3: CASSLGTGSGNTIYF; DNA: TGTGCCAGCAGCCTCGGGACAGGCTCTGGAAACACCATATATTTT
length: 16; D: -; size: once; V: TRBV7-9; J: TRBJ2-5; CDR3: CASSLAGARPGEIQYF; DNA: TGTGCCAGCAGCTTAGCGGGGGCACGGCCTGGGGAGATCCAGTACTTC
length: 14; D: -; size: -; V: TRBV2; J: TRBJ1-1; CDR3: CASSVILSNTEAFF; DNA: TGTGCCAGCAGTGTTATCCTTTCGAACACTGAAGCTTTCTTT
length: 11; D: -; size: -; V: TRBV7-9; J: TRBJ2-7; CDR3: CARLGAYEQYF; DNA: TGTGCCAGACTGGGGGCTTACGAGCAGTACTTC
length: 14; D: TRBD1; size: -; V: TRBV19; J: TRBJ1-2; CDR3: CASSRTGSNYGYTF; DNA: TGTGCCAGTAGTCGGACAGGGAGTAACTATGGCTACACCTTC
length: 16; D: TRBD1; size: -; V: TRBV5-6; J: TRBJ1-2; CDR3: CASSSRQGAVNYGYTF; DNA: TGTGCCAGCAGCTCGCGACAGGGGGCTGTTAACTATGGCTACACCTTC
length: 13; D: -; size: -; V: TRBV6-6; J: TRBJ1-1; CDR3: CASTRVGYTEAFF; DNA: TGTGCCAGCACCCGTGTGGGCTACACTGAAGCTTTCTTT
length: 14; D: TRBD2; size: -; V: TRBV10-3; J: TRBJ2-2; CDR3: CAISELREGGELFF; DNA: TGTGCCATCAGTGAATTACGGGAGGGCGGGGAGCTGTTTTTT
length: 14; D: TRBD1; size: -; V: TRBV19; J: TRBJ2-7; CDR3: CASSHRGKVYEQYF; DNA: TGTGCCAGTAGTCACAGGGGTAAAGTCTACGAGCAGTACTTC
length: 17; D: TRBD2; size: -; V: TRBV4-1; J: TRBJ2-3; CDR3: CASSLASSGRGTDTQYF; DNA: TGCGCCAGCAGTCTCGCCAGTAGCGGGAGGGGCACAGATACGCAGTATTTT
length: 17; D: TRBD1; size: -; V: TRBV6-2/TRBV6-3; J: TRBJ1-2; CDR3: CASSPGTGRPNSYGYTF; DNA: TGTGCCAGCAGTCCCGGGACAGGGCGCCCAAACTCCTATGGCTACACCTTC
length: 12; D: -; size: once; V: TRBV12-5; J: TRBJ2-1; CDR3: CASGVHDNEQFF; DNA: TGTGCTAGTGGAGTACATGACAATGAGCAGTTCTTC
length: 14; D: TRBD2; size: -; V: TRBV5-1; J: TRBJ2-7; CDR3: CASTGTSVGYEQYF; DNA: TGCGCCAGCACCGGGACTAGCGTGGGATACGAGCAGTACTTC
length: 16; D: TRBD2; size: -; V: TRBV27; J: TRBJ2-1; CDR3: CASSLYGGGSYNEQFF; DNA: TGTGCCAGCAGTTTATACGGCGGGGGCTCCTACAATGAGCAGTTCTTC
length: 15; D: TRBD1; size: -; V: TRBV19; J: TRBJ1-5; CDR3: CASSMMTGGKQPQHF; DNA: TGTGCCAGTAGTATGATGACAGGGGGTAAACAGCCCCAGCATTTT
length: 14; D: -; size: -; V: TRBV5-1; J: TRBJ2-2; CDR3: CASSPGHDTGELFF; DNA: TGCGCCAGCAGCCCGGGACACGACACCGGGGAGCTGTTTTTT
length: 16; D: TRBD1; size: -; V: TRBV7-2; J: TRBJ1-6; CDR3: CASSEYRGPYNSPLHF; DNA: TGTGCCAGCAGCGAATACAGGGGGCCCTATAATTCACCCCTCCACTTT
length: 15; D: -; size: few; V: TRBV7-9; J: TRBJ2-1; CDR3: CASSWSSTVYNEQFF; DNA: TGTGCCAGCAGCTGGTCCTCCACGGTATACAATGAGCAGTTCTTC
length: 13; D: -; size: -; V: TRBV19; J: TRBJ2-2; CDR3: CAFRDFNTGELFF; DNA: TGTGCCTTTCGGGACTTTAACACCGGGGAGCTGTTTTTT
length: 14; D: -; size: -; V: TRBV19; J: TRBJ1-3; CDR3: CASSPLISGNTIYF; DNA: TGTGCCAGTAGCCCACTGATCTCTGGAAACACCATATATTTT
length: 15; D: TRBD1; size: few; V: TRBV28; J: TRBJ1-2; CDR3: CASSSTGTGSYGYTF; DNA: TGTGCCAGCAGTTCTACCGGGACAGGGTCGTATGGCTACACCTTC
length: 14; D: TRBD1; size: -; V: TRBV18; J: TRBJ2-3; CDR3: CASSQYRGSDTQYF; DNA: TGTGCCAGCTCGCAATACAGGGGTTCAGATACGCAGTATTTT
length: 16; D: TRBD1; size: once; V: TRBV28; J: TRBJ2-7; CDR3: CASSLSGRGLIYEQYF; DNA: TGTGCCAGCAGTTTATCGGGCAGGGGGCTAATCTACGAGCAGTACTTC
length: 10; D: -; size: -; V: TRBV29-1; J: TRBJ1-1; CDR3: CSVALVEAFF; DNA: TGCAGCGTGGCCCTTGTTGAAGCTTTCTTT
length: 15; D: -; size: -; V: TRBV25-1; J: TRBJ2-2; CDR3: CASTDDRTGTGELFF; DNA: TGTGCCAGCACCGACGACAGGACTGGGACCGGGGAGCTGTTTTTT
length: 14; D: -; size: once; V: TRBV29-1; J: TRBJ1-1; CDR3: CSVDSPSGAPNAFF; DNA: TGCAGCGTTGACAGTCCATCGGGAGCCCCAAACGCTTTCTTT